This T cell receptor beta chain was sequenced in a study of blood T cells in healthy people across ages. Sample-barcoded 5' priming and a J-beta primer mix drove a second PCR of about 7 to 12 cycles. Every individual sample yielded 2.5 million or more paired-end reads (each containing CDR3). From the 5' RACE reads, TCRdb called clonotypes with MiXCR, one entry per CDR3 protein. Here the sample spans about 540,000 distinct CDR3 sequences, less than 25% being singletons. Germline V gene lookup returns CDR1 DFQATT and CDR2 SNEGSKA (reference sequence). Trimming cost V 0 bases and J 6 bases, with 14 bases left between them. CDR3 size: 14 residues. Separately, the same data were catalogued under a study of T cells of mothers and their children. Per that paper: Each mother gave over 10 million TCR beta CDR3 reads; each child, about 2.8 million. Slightly higher overlap, not significant, was seen in related mother-child pairs than in unrelated pairs.

The sequenced material came from blood. The TCR was taken from a boy aged 10-17 years in good health. V is TRBV20-1 and J is TRBJ1-1, with D possibly TRBD1 on 6 matching bases. The DNA of the CDR3 is TGCAGTGCTAGAGATCCGAGGGGGGGGCCTGAAGCTTTCTTT. This translates into CSARDPRGGPEAFF.